This T cell receptor (beta chain) was sequenced for a study of beta chain features in type 1 diabetes. Study summary: The examined sorted cells totaled fewer than 110,000,000 across samples. Study-wide points: A potential PCR bias toward shorter templates would be equal in patient and control samples. Type 1 diabetes patients showed fewer insertions and more deletions at VDJ junctions. Within patients, naive, central memory and Treg TCRB repertoires seemed more similar than within healthy donors.

This clone was detected only a few times. Its matching antigen is unknown. Expressed TCRB transcripts were sequenced because the isolated RNA had all been reverse transcribed beforehand. This table comes from immunoSEQ multiplex PCR, and its TCRdb copy is limited to in-frame clones, with some not included. The sample lists around 500,000 clones; more than 9.5% were seen once. After removal of 5 bases from V and 4 bases from J, the junction contained 12 bases not matched to a gene. This CDR3 has 17 amino acids. The germline V gene has CDR1 SEHNR and CDR2 FQNEAQ (reference sequence). Sequencing input: naive CD4+ T cells from blood. The chain uses TRBV7-9 and TRBJ1-1; TRBD1 aligns across 11 bases. The sequence came from a woman between 18 and 29 years old in good health. CDR3 sequence reads: CASSGRRTGGGGTEAFF. DNA of the CDR3: TGTGCCAGCAGCGGCCGTCGGACAGGGGGCGGAGGCACTGAAGCTTTCTTT.